This passage covers 12 T cell receptor beta chains from one sample sequenced in a study of blood T cells in healthy people across ages. For the second PCR, which ran for about 6 to 11 cycles, a sample-barcoded 5' primer and a J-beta primer mix were used. TCRdb independently ran MiXCR on the 5' RACE reads; one entry per CDR3 protein. The table shows about 1.1 million distinct CDR3 sequences, with 35% to 40% occurring only once. Sequencing was carried out using blood. The receptors stem from a man younger than 35 in good health.

V gene TRBV2 combines with J gene TRBJ2-3; 14 positions agree with TRBD2. CDR3 length equals 21 residues. V was pared by 1 base and J by 0 bases, with 12 bases of the junction left unmatched. Germline V gives CDR1 SNHLY, CDR2 FYNNEI. The CDR3: CASSEEGRRLAGGDSTDTQYF. In nucleotides, the CDR3 is TGTGCCAGCAGTGAAGAGGGACGCCGACTAGCGGGAGGGGATAGCACAGATACGCAGTATTTT. Full variable domain (remainder filled in from reference TRBV2 and TRBJ2-3): EPEVTQTPSHQVTQMGQEVILRCVPISNHLYFYWYRQILGQKVEFLVSFYNNEISEKSEIFDDQFSVERPDGSNFTLKIRSTKLEDSAMYFCASSEEGRRLAGGDSTDTQYFGPGTRLTVL.

This clonotype has just a few counts. This chain's CDR3 is CASSIANRAGNQPQHF. The CDR3 coding sequence is TGTGCCAGTAGTATAGCTAACAGGGCAGGCAATCAGCCCCAGCATTTT. The chain couples TRBV19 to TRBJ1-5; TRBD1 might be the D (6 bases). Looked up from germline, CDR1 is LNHDA and CDR2 is SQIVND (reference sequence). This CDR3 has 16 residues. V was trimmed by 1 base and J by 2 bases, leaving 12 bases between them.

In its sample, this clonotype was seen a few times. The J gene is TRBJ2-3, the V gene TRBV28; 9 positions match TRBD2. Germline CDR1 and CDR2: MDHEN and SYDVKM. J gave up 5 bases and V 6 bases, and 15 bases lay outside the gene matches. CDR3 length: 17 residues. DNA for the CDR3: TGTGCCAGCAGCCTAATCTCGACTAGCGGACGAGGAGATACGCAGTATTTT. Translated: CASSLISTSGRGDTQYF.

The rearrangement links TRBV4-2 to TRBJ2-1, with D perhaps TRBD2 (5 bases). The CDR3 spans 14 residues. Trimming pared 0 bases from V and 9 bases from J, leaving 12 bases between. Germline-derived CDR1 and CDR2 are LGHNA and YNFKEQ. Written as DNA, the CDR3 is TGTGCCAGCAGCCAAGAGCTCGGGGTCCCTGAGCAGTTCTTC. Encoded protein: CASSQELGVPEQFF.

This clonotype was seen once. At one end the junction does not follow the germline gene, possibly because of a read error. The genes are TRBV5-8 and TRBJ1-2; D not certain. Germline V gene sequence: CDR1 SGHTS, CDR2 YDEGEE. CDR3 length: 13 residues. CDR3 nucleotides: TGTGTCAGCAGCGCGGGGTCGGTGGAAGGCTACACCTTC. Translating it yields CVSSAGSVEGYTF.

V and J are TRBV20-1 and TRBJ1-2, with a tentative D call TRBD1 (5 bases). The CDR3 is 16 residues long. The V and J ends lost 5 bases and 5 bases respectively, with 24 bases between them. The germline gives CDR1 DFQATT, CDR2 SNEGSKA (reference sequence). The CDR3 DNA is TGCAGTGCTGCGGAACTATCGGGACTCGGGCGATATGGCTACACCTTC. Encoded protein: CSAAELSGLGRYGYTF.

This clonotype was detected a few times. This chain joins TRBV10-3 and TRBJ1-1, with D possibly matching TRBD1 (5 bases). Trimming left V 4 bases short and J 1 base short, with 13 bases between. CDR3 length: 15 amino acids. Per germline, CDR1 ENHRY and CDR2 SYGVKD. Written as DNA, the CDR3 is TGTGCCATCAGTGTCCGAGGGGTTTCGAACACTGAAGCTTTCTTT. This sequence encodes CAISVRGVSNTEAFF.

The chain links TRBV20-1 to TRBJ1-1; TRBD1 is a possible D gene (6 bases). The CDR3 runs to 12 residues. Trimming left V 7 bases short and J 3 bases short, with 12 bases between. Per germline, CDR1 DFQATT and CDR2 SNEGSKA (reference sequence). In DNA, the CDR3 is TGCAGTGGACGGAGGGGGGACACTGAAGCTTTCTTT. Its translation is CSGRRGDTEAFF.

There are a few counts of this clonotype. The J gene is TRBJ2-3, the V gene TRBV27, with 8 bases lining up with TRBD2. After removal of 4 bases from V and 2 bases from J, the junction contained 8 bases not matched to a gene. Germline loops: CDR1 MNHEY, CDR2 SMNVEV (reference sequence). The CDR3 contains 16 residues. The CDR3 DNA reads as TGTGCCAGCAGTTACGGAAGCGGGGGATTCACAGATACGCAGTATTTT. It translates to CASSYGSGGFTDTQYF.

This clonotype was counted a few times. The rearrangement links TRBV9 to TRBJ2-6, with D possibly matching TRBD1 (5 bases). CDR1 is SGDLS, CDR2 YYNGEE, per germline. V lost 7 bases to trimming and J lost 3 bases, with 11 bases between them. The CDR3 loop spans 14 amino acids. The chain's CDR3 is CASGQGDGANVLTF. In DNA, the CDR3 is TGTGCCAGCGGCCAGGGTGATGGGGCCAACGTCCTGACTTTC.

This clonotype was detected once. CDR3 loop: CAISESRGPTNTGELFF. CDR3 nucleotide sequence: TGTGCCATCAGTGAGTCGAGAGGGCCCACGAACACCGGGGAGCTGTTTTTT. The chain joins TRBV10-3 to TRBJ2-2, with D possibly matching TRBD2 (5 bases). The CDR3 is made up of 17 amino acids. Per the germline V gene, CDR1 is ENHRY and CDR2 is SYGVKD. Trimming removed 0 bases at V and 0 bases at J, with 11 bases between.

This chain links TRBV12-3 or TRBV12-4 with TRBJ2-1; 9 nucleotides line up with TRBD2. Losses at the gene ends were 6 bases for V and 7 bases for J; bases not matched to a gene: 13. This CDR3 contains 16 residues. DNA for the CDR3: TGTGCCAGCAGAAGCTCTAGCGGGGAGCAACCAAATGAGCAGTTCTTC. Translation: CASRSSSGEQPNEQFF.